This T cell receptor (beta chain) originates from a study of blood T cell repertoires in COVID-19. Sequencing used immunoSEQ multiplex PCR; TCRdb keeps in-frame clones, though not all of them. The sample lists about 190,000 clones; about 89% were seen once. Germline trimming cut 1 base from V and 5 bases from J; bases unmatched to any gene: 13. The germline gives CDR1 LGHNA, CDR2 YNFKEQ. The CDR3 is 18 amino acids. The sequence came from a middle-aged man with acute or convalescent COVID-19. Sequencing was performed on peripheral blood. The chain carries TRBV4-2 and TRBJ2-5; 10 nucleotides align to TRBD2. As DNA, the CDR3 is TGTGCCAGCAGCCAAGGTACTAGCGGGGCCTCCGCAATGGAGACCCAGTACTTC. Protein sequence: CASSQGTSGASAMETQYF.